The text below deals with one T cell receptor (beta chain). Its specificity is unknown. This specimen belongs to a study of T cell responses to AZD1222 COVID-19 vaccine. Sequenced by immunoSEQ multiplex PCR; TCRdb stores in-frame clones only, minus some. The sample yields more than 90,000 clones, roughly 83% seen once. Study-wide results and limits: Donors were largely white British and mainly female; clonal diversity was possibly underestimated. Among AZD1222 vaccinees, only five to seven were seropositive at baseline.

J gave up 0 bases and V 5 bases, and 16 bases lay outside the gene matches. The CDR3 runs to 18 residues. The germline V gene encodes CDR1 SGHRS and CDR2 YFSETQ. The chain couples TRBV5-1 to TRBJ1-2; 7 nucleotides line up with TRBD1. The sample consisted of peripheral blood, taken 28 days after the second AZD1222 dose. The source of this sequence is an adult who received the AZD1222 COVID-19 vaccine. CDR3 sequence reads: CASRFFPTRGESNYGYTF. The CDR3 DNA reads as TGCGCCAGCAGATTCTTTCCCACCAGGGGGGAATCTAACTATGGCTACACCTTC.